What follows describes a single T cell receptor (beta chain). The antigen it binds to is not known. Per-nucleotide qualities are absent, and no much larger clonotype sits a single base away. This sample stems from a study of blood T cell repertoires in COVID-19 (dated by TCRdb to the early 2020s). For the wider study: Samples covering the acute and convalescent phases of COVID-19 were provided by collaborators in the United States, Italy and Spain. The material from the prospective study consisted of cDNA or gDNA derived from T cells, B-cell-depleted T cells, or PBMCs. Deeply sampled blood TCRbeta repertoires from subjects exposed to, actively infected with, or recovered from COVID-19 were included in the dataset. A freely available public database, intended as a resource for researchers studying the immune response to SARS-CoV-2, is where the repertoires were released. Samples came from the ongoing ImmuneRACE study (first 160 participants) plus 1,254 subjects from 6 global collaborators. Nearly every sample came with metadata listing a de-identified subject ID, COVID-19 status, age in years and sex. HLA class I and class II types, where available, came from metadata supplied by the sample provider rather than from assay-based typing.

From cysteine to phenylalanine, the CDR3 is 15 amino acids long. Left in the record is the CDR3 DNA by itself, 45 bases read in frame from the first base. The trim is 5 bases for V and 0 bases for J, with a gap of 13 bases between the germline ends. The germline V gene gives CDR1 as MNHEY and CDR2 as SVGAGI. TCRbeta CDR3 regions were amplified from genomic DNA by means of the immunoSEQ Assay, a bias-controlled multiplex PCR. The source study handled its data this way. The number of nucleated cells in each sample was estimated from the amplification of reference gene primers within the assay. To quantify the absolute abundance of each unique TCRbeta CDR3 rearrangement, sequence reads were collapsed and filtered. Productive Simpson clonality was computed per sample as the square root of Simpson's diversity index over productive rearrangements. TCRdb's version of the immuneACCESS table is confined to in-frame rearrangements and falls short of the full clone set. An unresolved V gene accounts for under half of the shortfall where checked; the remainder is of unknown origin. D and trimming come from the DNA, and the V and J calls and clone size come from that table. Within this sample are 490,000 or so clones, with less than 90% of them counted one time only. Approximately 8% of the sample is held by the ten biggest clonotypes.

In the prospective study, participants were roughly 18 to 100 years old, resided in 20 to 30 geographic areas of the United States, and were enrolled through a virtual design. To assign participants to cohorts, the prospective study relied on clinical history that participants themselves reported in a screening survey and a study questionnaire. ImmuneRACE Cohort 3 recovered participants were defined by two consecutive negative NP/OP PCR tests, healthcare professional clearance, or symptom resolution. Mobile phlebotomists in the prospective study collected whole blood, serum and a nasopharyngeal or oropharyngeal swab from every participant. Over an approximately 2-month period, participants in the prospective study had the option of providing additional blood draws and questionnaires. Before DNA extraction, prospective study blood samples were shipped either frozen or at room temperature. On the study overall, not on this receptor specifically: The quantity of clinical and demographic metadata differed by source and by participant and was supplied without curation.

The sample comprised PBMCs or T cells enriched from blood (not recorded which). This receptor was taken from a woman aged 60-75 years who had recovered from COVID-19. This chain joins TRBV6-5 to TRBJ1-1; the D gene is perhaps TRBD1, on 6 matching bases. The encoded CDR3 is CASSPFGGLNTEAFF. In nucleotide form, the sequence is TGTGCCAGCAGTCCCTTTGGGGGCCTGAACACTGAAGCTTTCTTT.